This T cell receptor (beta chain) was sequenced in a study of molecular identifiers for immune sequencing clone quantification (dated by TCRdb to the late 2010s). Concerning the study at large: For a replicate experiment, RNA from around 18,000 or 91,000 naive CD8 T cells was divided into five aliquots, and four of the five aliquots were sequenced. The study was a methods study using CD8 T cells to benchmark molecular-identifier clustering-based TCR repertoire sequencing (MIDCIRS) and TCR RNA copy counting. What the authors observed across the whole study: Modeling indicated approximately 3.2 TCR RNA copies recovered per cell, compared with around 10 by digital PCR, which implies a capture efficiency of approximately 30%. The naive libraries included spiked-in Jurkat TCR RNA (around 10 copies' worth), and this RNA is not part of the donor repertoire. Even against a background of roughly 1 million naive CD8 T cells, spiked-in Jurkat TCR RNA amounting to a single cell's worth was reported to be detectable. Clones above 20 RNA copies held over 97% of molecules in CMV-specific effector cells but under 1% in naive cells. When barcode sub-clustering was not used, chimeric consensus sequences inflated TCR diversity, with chimeras reaching as high as 47%. Identical TCR molecules sharing a barcode could cause highly expanded clone sizes to be underestimated.

The germline V gene gives CDR1 as SNHLY and CDR2 as FYNNEI. The CDR3 sequence holds 14 residues, the cysteine and phenylalanine included. The DNA shown is the 42-base CDR3, in frame from base 1. V is cut by 6 bases and J by 4 bases, and the space between the germline ends is 16 bases. Library preparation employed PCR. TCRdb records Illumina HiSeq 4000 as the sequencer. Bulk TCR libraries were prepared as previously described, using TCR primers listed in Table S5. Purification of total RNA was performed with the Qiagen AllPrep DNA/RNA kit. Reads from multiple sequencing runs of the same library were pooled before analysis. The study's own analysis went as follows. Reads were retained only if the reads had an exact TCR constant sequence, and the retained reads were trimmed to 150 nt and grouped according to their 12-nt molecular barcodes. Reads in each barcode group were sub-clustered using a 15% Levenshtein threshold, and a quality-weighted consensus sequence was built for each RNA molecule. Non-functional sequences were excluded, and lower-count sequences lying one edit away from another sequence were also excluded. Barcode sub-clusters with fewer than 20% of the maximum read count were removed, based on fitting two negative binomial distributions. TCRdb reprocessing: public reads trimmed at Q25 with fastp, clones called with MiXCR, in-frame beta chains kept. Entries that share a CDR3 protein sequence are merged under the most common genes and DNA. The V and J calls and clone size come from TCRdb's table, not from the authors' own analysis. The sample contains tens of thousands of distinct CDR3 sequences, 19% of them found a single time. 0.75% to 0.95% of the sample belongs to the ten largest clones.

Libraries of naive CD8 T cells were built from about 20,000 to 1,000,000 sorted cells, with 10%, 30% or 50% of the purified RNA used. Naive CD8 T cells, defined as CD8+CD4-CCR7+CD45RA+, were FACS-sorted into RLT Plus buffer on a BD FACSAria II. Roughly nine TCR copies' worth of Jurkat RNA were spiked into about 20,000-1,000,000 naive CD8 T cell samples to test detection sensitivity. CD8 T cells were enriched using RosetteSep CD8+ T Cell Enrichment Cocktail and Ficoll-Paque, and the enriched cells then underwent ACK red cell lysis. Points on this clonotype: It has no known antigen specificity. Per-nucleotide qualities are absent, and no much larger clonotype sits a single base away.

Sequencing used naive CD8+ T cells from blood, with Jurkat cell RNA spiked in. The cell subset or site label here, explained by the study, means: FACS-sorted CD8+CD4-CCR7+CD45RA+ naive T cells. The sequence derives from a human donor in good health. Some libraries in this study had Jurkat cell RNA spiked in. In this chain, TRBV2 is recombined with TRBJ2-7; possibly the D gene is TRBD2, per 6 matching bases. The DNA sequence is as follows: TGTGCCAGCAGACCCACTAGCTGGGATTACGAGCAGTACTTC. Translation gives CASRPTSWDYEQYF.